This T cell receptor (beta chain) was retrieved from a study of metastatic and nonmetastatic thyroid tumors. Overall study: Repertoires from malignant and benign thyroid patients were compared across blood and tumor or nodule tissue. Whole-study results and caveats: The reported finding was significantly higher TCR beta diversity in malignant thyroid tumors relative to benign nodules, in blood and tumor.

No patient received treatment before thyroid surgery. Looked up from germline, CDR1 is SGHNT and CDR2 is YENEEA. The CDR3 spans 12 residues. The germline V and J ends were trimmed by 3 bases and 8 bases, with 8 bases remaining between them. By sample fraction, this clone is medium-sized. The target antigen is unknown. As processed by the authors: Across clinicopathological groups, CDR3 differences served as the basis for building a distant-metastasis classifier for papillary thyroid cancer. TCRdb re-analyzed the PCR reads through MiXCR. The V and J calls here are based on TCRdb, not the publication. This table holds a few thousand clones, roughly 15% found once.

The sample taken for sequencing was adjacent normal tissue. The rearrangement uses TRBV11-3 and TRBJ2-1, with D possibly being TRBD1 (6 bases). This receptor was obtained from a female donor with papillary thyroid cancer or a benign thyroid nodule (not recorded which). Some clones in this sample may be carry-over from other donors' samples. CDR3 in amino acids: CASSFGGHEQFF. DNA for the CDR3: TGTGCCAGCAGCTTTGGGGGCCATGAGCAGTTCTTC.